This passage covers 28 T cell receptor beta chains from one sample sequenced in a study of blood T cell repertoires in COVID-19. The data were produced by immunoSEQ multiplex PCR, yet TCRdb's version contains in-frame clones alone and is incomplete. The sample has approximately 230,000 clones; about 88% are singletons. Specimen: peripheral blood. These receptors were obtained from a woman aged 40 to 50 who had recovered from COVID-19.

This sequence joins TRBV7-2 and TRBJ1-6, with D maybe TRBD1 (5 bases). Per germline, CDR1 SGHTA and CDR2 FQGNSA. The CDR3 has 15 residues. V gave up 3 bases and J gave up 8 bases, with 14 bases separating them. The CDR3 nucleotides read TGTGCCAGCAGCTTGGAGAGCCAGGGTTATTCACCCCTCCACTTT. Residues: CASSLESQGYSPLHF.

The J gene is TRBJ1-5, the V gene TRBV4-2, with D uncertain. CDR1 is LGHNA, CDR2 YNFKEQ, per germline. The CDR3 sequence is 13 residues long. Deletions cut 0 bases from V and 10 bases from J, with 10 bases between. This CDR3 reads CASSQDRWQPQHF. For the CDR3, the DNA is TGTGCCAGCAGCCAAGATCGTTGGCAACCCCAGCATTTT.

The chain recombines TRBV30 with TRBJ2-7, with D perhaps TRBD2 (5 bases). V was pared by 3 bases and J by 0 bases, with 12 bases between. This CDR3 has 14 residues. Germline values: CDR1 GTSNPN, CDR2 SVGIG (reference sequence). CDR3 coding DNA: TGTGCCTGGAGCCGAGGGTCCCGCTCCTACGAGCAGTACTTC. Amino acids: CAWSRGSRSYEQYF.

CDR3 residues: CAWSGQISGNTIYF. In nucleotides, the CDR3 is TGTGCCTGGAGTGGGCAGATCTCTGGAAACACCATATATTTT. This rearrangement joins TRBV30 to TRBJ1-3; D gene ambiguous. Germline V gene data show CDR1 as GTSNPN and CDR2 as SVGIG (reference sequence). Trimming removed 1 base from V and 0 bases from J, with 7 bases in between. This CDR3 spans 14 amino acids. Supplemented by reference TRBV30 and TRBJ1-3, the full variable domain reads SQTIHQWPATLVQPVGSPLSLECTVEGTSNPNLYWYRQAAGRGLQLLFYSVGIGQISSEVPQNLSASRPQDRQFILSSKKLLLSDSGFYLCAWSGQISGNTIYFGEGSWLTVV.

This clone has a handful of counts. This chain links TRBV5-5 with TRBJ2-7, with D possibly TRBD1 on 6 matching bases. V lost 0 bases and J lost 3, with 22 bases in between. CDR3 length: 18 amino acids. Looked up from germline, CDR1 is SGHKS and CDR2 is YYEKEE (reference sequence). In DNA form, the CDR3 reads TGTGCCAGCAGCTTGGCCGCCGTTTCCGGGACATACATCTACGAGCAGTACTTC. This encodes CASSLAAVSGTYIYEQYF. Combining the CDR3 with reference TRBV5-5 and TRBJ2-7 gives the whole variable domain DAGVTQSPTHLIKTRGQQVTLRCSPISGHKSVSWYQQVLGQGPQFIFQYYEKEERGRGNFPDRFSARQFPNYSSELNVNALLLGDSALYLCASSLAAVSGTYIYEQYFGPGTRLTVT.

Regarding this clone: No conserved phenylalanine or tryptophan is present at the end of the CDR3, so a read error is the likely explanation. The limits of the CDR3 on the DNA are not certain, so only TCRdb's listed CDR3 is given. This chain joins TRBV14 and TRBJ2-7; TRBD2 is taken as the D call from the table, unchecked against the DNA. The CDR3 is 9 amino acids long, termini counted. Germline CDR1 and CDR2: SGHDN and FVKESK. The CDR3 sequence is CASSQDGTA.

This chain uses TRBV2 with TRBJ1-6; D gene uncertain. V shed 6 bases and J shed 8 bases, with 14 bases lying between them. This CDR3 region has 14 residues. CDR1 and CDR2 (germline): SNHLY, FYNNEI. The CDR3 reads CASSGIGQYSPLHF. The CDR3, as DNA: TGTGCCAGCAGCGGGATAGGGCAGTATTCACCCCTCCACTTT.

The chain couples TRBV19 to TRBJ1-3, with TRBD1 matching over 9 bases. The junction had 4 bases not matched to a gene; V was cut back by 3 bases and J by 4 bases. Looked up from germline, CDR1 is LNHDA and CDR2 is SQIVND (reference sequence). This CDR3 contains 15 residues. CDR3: CASSMGDRVGNTIYF. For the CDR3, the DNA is TGTGCCAGTAGTATGGGGGACAGGGTCGGAAACACCATATATTTT.

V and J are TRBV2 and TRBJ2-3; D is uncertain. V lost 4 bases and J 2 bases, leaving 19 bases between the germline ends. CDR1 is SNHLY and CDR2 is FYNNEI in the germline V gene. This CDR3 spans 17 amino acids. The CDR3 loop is CASSGVSSSLSTDTQYF. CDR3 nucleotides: TGTGCCAGCAGTGGAGTGTCGAGTTCCCTCTCCACAGATACGCAGTATTTT.

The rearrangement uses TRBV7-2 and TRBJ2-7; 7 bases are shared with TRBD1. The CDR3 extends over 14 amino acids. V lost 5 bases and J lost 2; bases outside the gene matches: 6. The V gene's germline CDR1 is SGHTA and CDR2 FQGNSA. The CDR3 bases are TGTGCCAGCAGCGCCCGACAGGGCGCCTACGAGCAGTACTTC. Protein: CASSARQGAYEQYF.

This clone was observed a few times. The CDR3 bases are TGTGCCACCCTCCCCGACAGGGACGGAGGAGCTTTCTTT. Translation gives CATLPDRDGGAFF. V gene TRBV15 combines with J gene TRBJ1-1, with TRBD1 identical over 7 bases. The CDR3 totals 13 residues. CDR1 is LNHNV, CDR2 YYDKDF, per germline (reference sequence). The V segment lost 8 bases and the J segment 10 bases; nucleotides outside the gene matches: 13. The entire variable domain, with the rest obtained from reference TRBV15 and TRBJ1-1, is as follows: DAMVIQNPRYQVTQFGKPVTLSCSQTLNHNVMYWYQQKSSQAPKLLFHYYDKDFNNEADTPDNFQSRRPNTSFCFLDIRSPGLGDTAMYLCATLPDRDGGAFFGQGTRLTVV.

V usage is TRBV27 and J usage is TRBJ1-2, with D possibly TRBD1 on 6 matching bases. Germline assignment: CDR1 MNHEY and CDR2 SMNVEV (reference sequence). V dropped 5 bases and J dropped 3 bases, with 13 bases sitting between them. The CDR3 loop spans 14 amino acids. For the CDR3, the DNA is TGTGCCAGCAGTGCCGCGGGGGCCGACTATGGCTACACCTTC. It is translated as CASSAAGADYGYTF.

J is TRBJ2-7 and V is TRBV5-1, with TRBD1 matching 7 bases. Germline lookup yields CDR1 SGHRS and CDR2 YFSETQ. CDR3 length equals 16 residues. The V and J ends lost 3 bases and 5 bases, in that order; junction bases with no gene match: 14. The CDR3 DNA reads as TGCGCCAGCAGCTCGATGACAGGGAGTCCCCCCAACGAGCAGTACTTC. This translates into CASSSMTGSPPNEQYF.

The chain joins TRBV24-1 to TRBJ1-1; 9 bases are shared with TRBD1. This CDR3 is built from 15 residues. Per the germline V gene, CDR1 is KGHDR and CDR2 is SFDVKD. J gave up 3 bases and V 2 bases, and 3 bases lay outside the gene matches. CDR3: CATSDSGTGHTEAFF. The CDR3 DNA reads TGTGCCACCAGTGATTCCGGGACAGGGCACACTGAAGCTTTCTTT.

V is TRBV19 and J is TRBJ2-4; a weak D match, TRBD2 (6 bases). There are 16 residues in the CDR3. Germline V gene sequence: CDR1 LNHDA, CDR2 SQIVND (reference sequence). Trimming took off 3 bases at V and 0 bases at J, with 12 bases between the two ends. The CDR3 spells CASSIGGSLAKNIQYF. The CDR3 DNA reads TGTGCCAGTAGTATCGGAGGGTCCTTAGCCAAAAACATTCAGTACTTC.

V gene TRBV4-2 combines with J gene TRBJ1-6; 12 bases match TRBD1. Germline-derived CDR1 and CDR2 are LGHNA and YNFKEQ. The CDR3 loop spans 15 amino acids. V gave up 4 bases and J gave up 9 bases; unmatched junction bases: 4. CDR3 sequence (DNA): TGTGCCAGCAGCCGGGGACAGGGGGCCCCTTCACCCCTCCACTTT. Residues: CASSRGQGAPSPLHF.

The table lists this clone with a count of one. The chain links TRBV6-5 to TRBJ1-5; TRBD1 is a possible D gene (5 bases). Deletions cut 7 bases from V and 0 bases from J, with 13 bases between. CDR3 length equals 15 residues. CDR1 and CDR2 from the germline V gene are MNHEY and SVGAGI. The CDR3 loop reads CASTLKGVSNQPQHF. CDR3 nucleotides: TGTGCCAGCACCCTAAAAGGGGTTAGCAATCAGCCCCAGCATTTT.

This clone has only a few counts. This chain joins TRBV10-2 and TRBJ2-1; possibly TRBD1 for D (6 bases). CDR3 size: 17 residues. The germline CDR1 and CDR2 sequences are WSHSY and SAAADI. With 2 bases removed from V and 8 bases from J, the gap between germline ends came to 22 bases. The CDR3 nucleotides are TGCGCCAGCAGTGAGGAAACAGGGCTCTACATTGTGGATGAGCAGTTCTTC. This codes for CASSEETGLYIVDEQFF.

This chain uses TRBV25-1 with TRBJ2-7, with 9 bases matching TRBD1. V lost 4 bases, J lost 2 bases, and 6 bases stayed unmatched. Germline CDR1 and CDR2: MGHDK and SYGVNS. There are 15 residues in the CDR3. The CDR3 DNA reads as TGTGCCAGCAGTGTCCTACAGGGGGCTACCTACGAGCAGTACTTC. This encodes CASSVLQGATYEQYF.

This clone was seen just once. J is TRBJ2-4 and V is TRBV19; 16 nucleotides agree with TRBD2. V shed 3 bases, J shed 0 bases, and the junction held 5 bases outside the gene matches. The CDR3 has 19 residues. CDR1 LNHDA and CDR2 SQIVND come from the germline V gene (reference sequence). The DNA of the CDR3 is TGTGCCAGTAGTATTCCGGGACTAGCGGGAGGGTTAGCCAAAAACATTCAGTACTTC. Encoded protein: CASSIPGLAGGLAKNIQYF. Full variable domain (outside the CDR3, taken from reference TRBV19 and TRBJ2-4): DGGITQSPKYLFRKEGQNVTLSCEQNLNHDAMYWYRQDPGQGLRLIYYSQIVNDFQKGDIAEGYSVSREKKESFPLTVTSAQKNPTAFYLCASSIPGLAGGLAKNIQYFGAGTRLSVL.

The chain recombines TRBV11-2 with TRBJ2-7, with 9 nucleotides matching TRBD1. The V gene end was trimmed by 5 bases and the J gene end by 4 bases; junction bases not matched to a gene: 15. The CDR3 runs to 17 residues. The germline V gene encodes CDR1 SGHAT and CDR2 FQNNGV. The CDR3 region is CASSPLIGTGGPYEQYF. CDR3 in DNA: TGTGCCAGCAGCCCCCTTATAGGCACAGGGGGCCCATACGAGCAGTACTTC. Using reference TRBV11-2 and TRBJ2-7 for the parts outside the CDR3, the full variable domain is EAGVAQSPRYKIIEKRQSVAFWCNPISGHATLYWYQQILGQGPKLLIQFQNNGVVDDSQLPKDRFSAERLKGVDSTLKIQPAKLEDSAVYLCASSPLIGTGGPYEQYFGPGTRLTVT.

CDR3 loop: CASSQGQSLWTGELFF. CDR3 in DNA: TGTGCCAGCAGCCAAGGACAGTCCTTATGGACCGGGGAGCTGTTTTTT. The gene calls are TRBV3-1 (or the pseudogene TRBV3-2) and TRBJ2-2; maybe TRBD1 (5 bases). Germline V lookup: CDR1 LGHDT, CDR2 YNNKEL (reference sequence). CDR3 length equals 16 residues. V was cut by 1 base and J by 5 bases, with 14 bases left in between.

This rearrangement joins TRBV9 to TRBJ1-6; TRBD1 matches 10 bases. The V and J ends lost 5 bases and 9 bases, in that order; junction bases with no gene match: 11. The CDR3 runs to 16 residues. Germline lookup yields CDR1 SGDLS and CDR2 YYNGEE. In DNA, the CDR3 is TGTGCCAGCAGTGCCGGGACAGGGGTACTCATTTCACCCCTCCACTTT. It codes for CASSAGTGVLISPLHF.

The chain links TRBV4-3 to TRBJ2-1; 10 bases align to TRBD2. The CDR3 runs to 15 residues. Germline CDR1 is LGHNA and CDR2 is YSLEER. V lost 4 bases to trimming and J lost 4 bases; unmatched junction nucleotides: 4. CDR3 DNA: TGCGCCAGCAGCCGTGCTAGCGGGGGTTACAATGAGCAGTTCTTC. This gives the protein CASSRASGGYNEQFF.

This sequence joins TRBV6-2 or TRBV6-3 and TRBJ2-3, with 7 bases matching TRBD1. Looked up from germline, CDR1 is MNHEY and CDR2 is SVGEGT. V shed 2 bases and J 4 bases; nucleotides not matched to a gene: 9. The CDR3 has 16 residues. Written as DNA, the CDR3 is TGTGCCAGCAGTTACCCGAAGACAGGGCCGGCAGATACGCAGTATTTT. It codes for CASSYPKTGPADTQYF.

Here the CDR3 reads CAWSVGGSAHAADTQYF. CDR3 sequence (DNA): TGTGCCTGGAGTGTAGGAGGGTCGGCCCACGCTGCAGATACGCAGTATTTT. This sequence joins TRBV30 and TRBJ2-3; possible D gene TRBD2, 6 bases. Germline V CDR1 and CDR2: GTSNPN, SVGIG (reference sequence). This CDR3 contains 17 residues. V shed 0 bases and J shed 4 bases, with 20 bases lying between them. Full variable domain (remainder filled in from reference TRBV30 and TRBJ2-3): SQTIHQWPATLVQPVGSPLSLECTVEGTSNPNLYWYRQAAGRGLQLLFYSVGIGQISSEVPQNLSASRPQDRQFILSSKKLLLSDSGFYLCAWSVGGSAHAADTQYFGPGTRLTVL.

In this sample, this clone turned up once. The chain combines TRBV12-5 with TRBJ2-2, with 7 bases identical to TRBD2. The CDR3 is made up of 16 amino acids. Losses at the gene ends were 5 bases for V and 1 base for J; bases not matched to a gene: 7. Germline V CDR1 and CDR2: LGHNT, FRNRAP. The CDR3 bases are TGTGCTAGTGGTCTCCCGAGCGGGAAGAACACCGGGGAGCTGTTTTTT. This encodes CASGLPSGKNTGELFF.

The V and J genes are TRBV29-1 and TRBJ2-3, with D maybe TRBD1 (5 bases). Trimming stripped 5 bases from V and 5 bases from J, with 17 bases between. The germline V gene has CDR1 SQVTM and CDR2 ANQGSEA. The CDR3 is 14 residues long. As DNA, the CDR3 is TGCAGCGTTAGCAAGGGGCTAAGTGTAGATACGCAGTATTTT. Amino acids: CSVSKGLSVDTQYF.